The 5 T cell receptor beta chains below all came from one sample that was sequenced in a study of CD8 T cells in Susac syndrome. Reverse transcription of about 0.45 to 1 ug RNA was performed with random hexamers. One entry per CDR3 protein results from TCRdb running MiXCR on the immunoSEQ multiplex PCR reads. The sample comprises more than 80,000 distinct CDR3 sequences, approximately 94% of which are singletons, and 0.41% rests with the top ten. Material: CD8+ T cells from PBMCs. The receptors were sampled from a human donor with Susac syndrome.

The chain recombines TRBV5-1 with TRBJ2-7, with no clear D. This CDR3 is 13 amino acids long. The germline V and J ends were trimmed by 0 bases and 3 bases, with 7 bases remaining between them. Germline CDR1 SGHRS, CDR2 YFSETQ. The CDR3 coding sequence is TGCGCCAGCAGCTTGGCGGCGGACTACGAGCAGTACTTC. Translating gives CASSLAADYEQYF.

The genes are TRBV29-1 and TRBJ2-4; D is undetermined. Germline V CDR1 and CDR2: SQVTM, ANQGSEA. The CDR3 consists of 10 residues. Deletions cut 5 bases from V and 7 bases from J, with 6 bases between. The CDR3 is CSVLVNIQYF. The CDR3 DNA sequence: TGCAGCGTTTTGGTTAACATTCAGTACTTC.

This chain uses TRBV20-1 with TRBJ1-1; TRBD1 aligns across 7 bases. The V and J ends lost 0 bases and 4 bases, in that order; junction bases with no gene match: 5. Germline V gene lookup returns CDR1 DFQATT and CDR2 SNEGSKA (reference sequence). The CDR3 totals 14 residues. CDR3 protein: CSARDVDRSTEAFF. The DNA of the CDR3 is TGCAGTGCTAGAGATGTGGACAGGAGCACTGAAGCTTTCTTT.

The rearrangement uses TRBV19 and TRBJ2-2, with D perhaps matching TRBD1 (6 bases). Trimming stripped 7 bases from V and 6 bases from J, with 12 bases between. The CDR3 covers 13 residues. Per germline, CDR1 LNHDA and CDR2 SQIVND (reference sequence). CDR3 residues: CASNRVYAGELFF. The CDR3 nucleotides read TGTGCCAGTAACAGGGTATACGCCGGGGAGCTGTTTTTT.

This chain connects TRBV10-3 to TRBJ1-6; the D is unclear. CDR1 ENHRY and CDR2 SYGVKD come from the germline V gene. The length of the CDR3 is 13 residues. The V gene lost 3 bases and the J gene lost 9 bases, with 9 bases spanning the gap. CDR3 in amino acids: CAISEVSGSPLHF. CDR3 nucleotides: TGTGCCATCAGTGAAGTGAGTGGTTCACCCCTCCACTTT.